Here is one T cell receptor beta chain with its context. This receptor's antigen is unknown. Base-call qualities are not available, and no considerably larger clone is one nucleotide away. The sample's time point label is to be understood as: newly diagnosed GD, antithyroid drugs for less than 3 months. For both TCR sequencing and RNA sequencing, RNA was extracted from PBMCs in TRIzol. The diagnosis of Graves' disease was made according to American Thyroid Association guidelines. Recruitment of patients was carried out at an endocrinology department in Xi'an, China. Each patient gave 9 to 10 milliliters of peripheral blood, collected in an EDTA anticoagulant tube. Ficoll Paque Plus density gradient separation was used to isolate PBMCs, and no further T cell sorting was performed. An Agilent 2100 Bioanalyzer and agarose gel were used to assess RNA quality, and a NanoDrop 2000 was used to measure RNA concentration.

CDR1 is given as SGHKS and CDR2 as YYEKEE, both from the germline V gene (reference sequence). The CDR3 covers 15 residues, taking in both the cysteine and the phenylalanine. The CDR3 DNA has 45 bases and is translated from base 1. Trimmed from V: 3 bases; trimmed from J: 2 bases; junction bases lacking a gene match: 4. This sample is part of a study of regulatory T cells in long-lasting Graves disease (dated by TCRdb to 2020 to 2023). Notes on the research overall: Patients with newly diagnosed Graves' disease had been on antithyroid drugs for under 3 months. Persistent Graves' disease patients were compared with newly diagnosed Graves' disease patients by peripheral blood TCR sequencing and RNA sequencing. The study was conducted in China and was registered as a clinical trial. A total of around 35 samples underwent TCR sequencing: roughly 13 from persistent and approximately 20 from newly diagnosed Graves' disease patients. Study-wide findings and limitations: The authors acknowledged the small sample size as a limitation that may reduce accuracy. TRBV28, TRBJ1-2 and TRBJ2-5 were preferentially used in persistent disease, while TRBV20-1 and TRBJ2-1 were favored in newly diagnosed disease. Persistent patients shared more public clonotypes among themselves (approximately 2,500) than newly diagnosed patients did (about 970). Peripheral blood alone was examined, since thyroid tissue, which constituted the primary lesion, could not be accessed. Lower TCR Shannon entropy and fewer highly expanded clones were observed in persistent Graves' disease patients than in newly diagnosed patients, which suggested clonal expansion. Sequencing and analysis were limited to the TCR beta chain.

Library preparation employed multiplex PCR. TCRdb records Illumina HiSeq 4000 as the sequencer. CDR3 regions were amplified by Arm-PCR with iRepertoire HTBI primers to construct TCR beta libraries. PCR products were gel purified before sequencing. Processing in the source paper ran as follows. Across samples, 62 TRBV and approximately 15 TRBJ segments were identified and used for gene usage analysis of CDR3 amino acid clonotypes. COPE and FqMerger were used to merge filtered high-quality paired reads into contigs. BLAST was used to align contigs to the IMGT TRBV, TRBD and TRBJ reference genes, and CDR3 was defined following IMGT. Highly expanded clones were defined as clonotypes with a frequency above 0.1%. Repertoire diversity was measured by Shannon entropy, and V-J evenness by the Gini coefficient. A clonotype found in more than one individual was treated as public. TCRdb applied fastp at Q25 and MiXCR to the public reads, then kept only in-frame beta chains. Rows with a matching CDR3 protein are joined into one entry that keeps the most common DNA and genes. TCRdb's processing, not the authors', yielded these V and J calls. The sample profile shows roughly 610,000 distinct CDR3 sequences; 15% to 20% of them were found once. Around 12% of the sample rests with the top ten.

The same sample was also used in a study of T cells in Graves' hyperthyroidism and ophthalmopathy. The second study's paper adds: Stable Graves' hyperthyroidism was defined as the absence of progression to ophthalmopathy over 18 months of follow-up. Hyperthyroidism patients were aged 18 to 65 years and newly diagnosed, with disease duration of less than 2 months. Any patient with an uncontrolled infection, another autoimmune disease, pregnancy or lactation was excluded. Diagnoses were established on the basis of clinical symptoms, serum thyroxine and TRAb, thyroid ultrasound, and orbital computed tomography. A first-round RT-PCR of the TCR CDR3 used the HTBI primer set with the Qiagen OneStep RT-PCR kit. Most expanded thyroid clonotypes (frequency above 0.001) were also detected in blood, suggesting blood repertoires may reflect thyroid immune responses. A 13 V-J signature model separated ophthalmopathy from stable hyperthyroidism, with around 91% sensitivity and 81.08% specificity in cross-validation and 80%/75% in testing. In validation, the model predicted progression to ophthalmopathy a median of approximately 6.6 months before onset, with roughly 71% sensitivity and roughly 73% specificity. To identify distinguishing TCR V-J signatures, a discovery cohort of 100 patients was used, comprising 40 to 45 with Graves' ophthalmopathy and under 60 with stable Graves' hyperthyroidism. Whether ophthalmopathy could be predicted prospectively was tested in an independent validation cohort made up of under 20 hyperthyroidism patients plus 17 patients who later progressed to ophthalmopathy. The approximately 98 discovery patients were randomly divided into training and test sets at a 7:3 ratio. The study also compared thyroid tissue and blood T-cell repertoires from about 6 Graves' hyperthyroidism patients. Following sampling, methimazole starting at 30 mg daily was given to hyperthyroidism patients, and high-dose intravenous methylprednisolone was given to ophthalmopathy patients. Libraries were constructed in a second round of multiplex PCR, after which size selection and purification were performed. Libraries were sequenced paired-end with 100 bp reads on an Illumina HiSeq2000. SOAPnuke was used to process the raw data, with reads discarded if the reads contained adapters or uncalled bases, had a mean Phred below 15, or lacked an exact constant-primer or identifier match. COPE v1.2.5 was used to merge high-quality paired reads, and clonotypes were defined as unique nucleotide sequences. MiTCR v1.1 was used to align the clonotypes against IMGT TRBV, TRBD and TRBJ reference segments. The analysis was restricted to V-J combinations with a frequency above 0.0001, which together covered approximately 99% of the repertoires. The TCS score was defined as the ratio of F50 (clonal expansion) to E x V (chaos), calculated using BLOSUM62-based TCRdist between CDR3 peptides within each V-J. Welch's t-statistics and random forest reduced 514 V-J features to around 14, which were used in a naive Bayes classifier (R e1071). Sample size was not statistically predetermined, and blinding of investigators to group allocation was not performed. The paper describes TCR Vbeta CDR3 sequencing of 140 or so peripheral blood samples, made up of 43 ophthalmopathy patients, approximately 73 hyperthyroidism patients and 17 progressor patients.

The V and J segments used are TRBV5-5 and TRBJ2-3, with 9 middle bases fitting TRBD2. The TCR was taken from a man between 18 and 29 years old with Graves disease. Donor details come from another sample of the same person, matched by shared clones. Sample: peripheral blood mononuclear cells (PBMCs), taken at new diagnosis, from a patient treated with antithyroid drugs. Here the CDR3 is given as CASSSLAGITDTQYF. DNA sequence: TGTGCCAGCAGCTCCCTAGCGGGAATCACAGATACGCAGTATTTT.